This T cell receptor (beta chain) was observed in a study of T cell responses to AZD1222 COVID-19 vaccine. Study-level findings and limits: The breadth and depth of Spike-specific TCRs increased once two AZD1222 doses had been given. Repertoires were collected only later (after the peak T cell response had occurred). Donors in the cohort were predominantly white British and more often female, and clonal diversity was possibly underestimated. Baseline serostatus was positive in only six AZD1222 recipients.

This table comes from immunoSEQ multiplex PCR, and its TCRdb copy is limited to in-frame clones, with some not included. The table records roughly 100,000 clones, around 87% of them present only once. On this clone itself: As yet, its antigen is unknown.

This receptor was obtained from an adult in good health. Sequenced material: peripheral blood, taken on day 0 of AZD1222 vaccination.

The CDR3 DNA reads as TGCAGTGCTAGTCCCGGGGGGGATTCCGATGAGCAGTTCTTC. This gives the protein CSASPGGDSDEQFF. The chain joins TRBV20-1 to TRBJ2-1; TRBD2 matches at 8 bases. The junction had 9 bases not matched to a gene; V was cut back by 3 bases and J by 8 bases. Germline assignment: CDR1 DFQATT and CDR2 SNEGSKA (reference sequence). The CDR3 length is 14 residues.